The 17 T cell receptor beta chains reported below all come from one sample, sequenced in a study of response to subunit inactivated influenza vaccine. TCRdb reprocessed the RT-PCR reads with MiXCR, giving one entry per CDR3 protein. The sample holds approximately 200,000 distinct CDR3 sequences, 14% seen once. Specimen: CD8+ T cells sorted from PBMCs, collected roughly 5 days after vaccination. The receptor source for this set is a man aged 45-60 years who received an inactivated influenza vaccine.

The chain combines TRBV12-3 or TRBV12-4 with TRBJ1-2; the match to TRBD1 covers 7 bases. The V gene end was trimmed by 4 bases and the J gene end by 10 bases; junction bases not matched to a gene: 6. The CDR3 is made up of 12 amino acids. The DNA for the CDR3 is TGTGCCAGCAGTTCTGACAGGGTAGACTACACCTTC. It encodes CASSSDRVDYTF.

This rearrangement joins TRBV20-1 to TRBJ2-1; 9 bases are shared with TRBD2. The CDR3 has 15 amino acids. Germline CDR1 DFQATT, CDR2 SNEGSKA (reference sequence). J was trimmed by 4 bases and V by 6 bases; bases with no gene match: 10. This CDR3 reads CSARRQRGEYNEQFF. CDR3 coding DNA: TGCAGTGCCCGGCGCCAGCGGGGGGAATACAATGAGCAGTTCTTC.

This clonotype was found many times. This chain uses TRBV28 with TRBJ2-5; D is uncertain. Trimming left V 6 bases short and J 3 bases short, with 11 bases between. This CDR3 comprises 13 residues. Germline V gene data show CDR1 as MDHEN and CDR2 as SYDVKM. CDR3 region: CASRMLMKETQYF. Here the CDR3 DNA reads TGTGCCAGCAGGATGCTGATGAAAGAGACCCAGTACTTC.

The rearrangement uses TRBV12-3 or TRBV12-4 and TRBJ1-1, with D possibly being TRBD1 (6 bases). The CDR3 totals 13 residues. V was pared by 3 bases and J by 4 bases, with 9 bases between. The CDR3 bases are TGTGCCAGCAGTTTCGGGGGGCCCACTGAAGCTTTCTTT. Amino acid sequence: CASSFGGPTEAFF.

This clonotype was observed a few times. This rearrangement joins TRBV20-1 to TRBJ2-7; 11 nucleotides line up with TRBD2. This CDR3 region has 15 residues. The germline CDR1 and CDR2 sequences are DFQATT and SNEGSKA (reference sequence). V lost 2 bases and J lost 6; bases outside the gene matches: 9. The DNA for the CDR3 is TGCAGTGCTAGACGTACTAGCGGGAGTTCTGGCGAGCAGTACTTC. It yields the protein CSARRTSGSSGEQYF.

This clonotype was seen more than once but under ten times. The genes are TRBV29-1 and TRBJ2-7; D is perhaps TRBD2 (5 bases). Trimming took off 3 bases at V and 3 bases at J, with 18 bases between the two ends. Germline CDR1 SQVTM, CDR2 ANQGSEA. This CDR3 has 15 amino acids. CDR3 in DNA: TGCAGCGTTGAGGGCCGGGCCCGAGGGAGCTACGAGCAGTACTTC. Translation gives CSVEGRARGSYEQYF.

V is TRBV10-3 and J is TRBJ2-1; 7 nucleotides match TRBD1. The CDR3 runs to 15 residues. V lost 6 bases to trimming and J lost 0 bases; unmatched junction nucleotides: 5. The germline V gene encodes CDR1 ENHRY and CDR2 SYGVKD. CDR3 coding DNA: TGTGCCATCAGCCGGGACAGAGACTCCTACAATGAGCAGTTCTTC. It encodes CAISRDRDSYNEQFF.

The V gene is TRBV5-6, the J gene TRBJ1-1; D uncertain. V was pared by 0 bases and J by 7 bases, with 13 bases between. Germline values: CDR1 SGHDT, CDR2 YYEEEE. The CDR3 has 14 amino acids. CDR3 DNA: TGTGCCAGCAGCTTGGCCGAAAGGACTTATGAAGCTTTCTTT. Its translation is CASSLAERTYEAFF.

This clonotype turned up a few times. The chain links TRBV5-5 to TRBJ2-3; D possibly corresponds to TRBD1 (5 bases). In germline, CDR1 is SGHKS, CDR2 YYEKEE (reference sequence). V lost 7 bases to trimming and J lost 2 bases, with 17 bases between them. The CDR3 sequence is 15 residues long. Here the CDR3 DNA reads TGTGCCAGCGGATTTACCGTGGGGCACACAGATACGCAGTATTTT. Encoded protein: CASGFTVGHTDTQYF. Full variable domain (outside the CDR3, taken from reference TRBV5-5 and TRBJ2-3): DAGVTQSPTHLIKTRGQQVTLRCSPISGHKSVSWYQQVLGQGPQFIFQYYEKEERGRGNFPDRFSARQFPNYSSELNVNALLLGDSALYLCASGFTVGHTDTQYFGPGTRLTVL.

The V gene is TRBV27, the J gene TRBJ1-1; 11 bases align to TRBD1. This CDR3 contains 17 residues. Trimming took 7 bases from V and 4 from J; bases not matched to a gene: 14. From germline, CDR1 is MNHEY and CDR2 SMNVEV (reference sequence). CDR3 amino acids: CASIPVGDRGYGTEAFF. As DNA, the CDR3 is TGTGCCAGCATCCCCGTGGGGGACAGGGGGTATGGCACTGAAGCTTTCTTT.

There are many counts of this clonotype. The chain employs TRBV12-3 or TRBV12-4 and TRBJ1-5; D gene uncertain. The CDR3 has 14 amino acids. Trimming left V 6 bases short and J 6 bases short, with 15 bases between. The CDR3 DNA is TGTGCCAGCAGGAGACTCGGTCGGGGTCAGCCCCAGCATTTT. Amino acids: CASRRLGRGQPQHF.

This rearrangement joins TRBV15 to TRBJ2-1, with unresolved D. Germline CDR1 and CDR2: LNHNV and YYDKDF (reference sequence). The CDR3 loop spans 13 amino acids. Trimming pared 5 bases from V and 6 bases from J, leaving 11 bases between. The CDR3 nucleotides read TGTGCCACCAGCGCTGGTACGGGCAATGAGCAGTTCTTC. Its protein is CATSAGTGNEQFF.

V is TRBV15 and J is TRBJ1-4; tentative D call: TRBD1 (6 bases). V was cut by 3 bases and J by 0 bases, with 8 bases left in between. Germline V lookup: CDR1 LNHNV, CDR2 YYDKDF (reference sequence). The length of the CDR3 is 15 residues. The CDR3 loop is CATSSDRSTNEKLFF. The CDR3 bases are TGTGCCACCAGCAGCGACAGGTCAACTAATGAAAAACTGTTTTTT.

This clonotype was picked up many times. V usage is TRBV12-3 or TRBV12-4 and J usage is TRBJ2-2; D is tentatively TRBD1 or TRBD2 (5 bases each). This CDR3 has 13 residues. V lost 7 bases, J lost 6 bases, and 12 bases lay in between. DNA of the CDR3: TGTGCCAGCACGAGGGGAAGGGCCGGGGAGCTGTTTTTT. This codes for CASTRGRAGELFF.

The chain couples TRBV5-1 to TRBJ1-2, with D possibly being TRBD1 (6 bases). Per the germline V gene, CDR1 is SGHRS and CDR2 is YFSETQ. V lost 0 bases to trimming and J lost 6 bases, with 12 bases between them. The length of the CDR3 is 14 residues. The CDR3 spells CASSLAGGGNGYTF. CDR3 nucleotide sequence: TGCGCCAGCAGCTTGGCGGGGGGCGGAAATGGCTACACCTTC.

The rearrangement links TRBV4-3 to TRBJ1-1; D perhaps matches TRBD1 (6 bases). V was pared by 2 bases and J by 1 base, with 11 bases between. The CDR3 consists of 15 residues. Germline CDR1 and CDR2: LGHNA and YSLEER. CDR3 DNA: TGCGCCAGCAGCCAATGGGACACAAAGAACACTGAAGCTTTCTTT. Its protein is CASSQWDTKNTEAFF.

V is TRBV30 and J is TRBJ1-4; tentatively, D is TRBD1 (6 bases). Germline values: CDR1 GTSNPN, CDR2 SVGIG (reference sequence). There are 14 residues in the CDR3. V lost 2 bases and J lost 5, with 12 bases in between. Written as DNA, the CDR3 is TGTGCCTGGAGTTCGGACAGCCCCAATGAAAAACTGTTTTTT. This gives the protein CAWSSDSPNEKLFF.